This TCR beta chain was profiled in a study of CD4+ T cells in melanoma. Measured with immunoSEQ multiplex PCR; TCRdb has only the in-frame clones, and not every one. The sample has about 9,600 clones, around 67% seen once. Turning to this clone: The target antigen is unknown.

The CDR3 extends over 13 amino acids. V was trimmed by 4 bases and J by 8 bases, leaving 9 bases between them. Germline lookup yields CDR1 KGHSH and CDR2 LQKENI. Study-level points and caveats: A reported correlation linked neoantigen-specific CD4+ T cells to CD8+, macrophage and B cell function. Diverse differentiation states were reported for melanoma neoantigen-specific CD4+ T cells.

The V and J genes are TRBV18 and TRBJ1-6; D is unresolved. The sequencing input was cells from a culture (not recorded whether cultured in vitro). This sequence originates from a human donor with melanoma. The CDR3 coding sequence is TGTGCCAGCTCACTAAACAAGGATTCACCCCTCCACTTT. It encodes CASSLNKDSPLHF.